A single T cell receptor beta chain is shown here with its context. As yet, its antigen is unknown. The data were obtained in a study of post-analysis software for immune sequencing data. This CDR3 has 15 amino acids. CDR1 is LNHDA and CDR2 is SQIVND in the germline V gene (reference sequence). V lost 4 bases, J lost 13 bases, and 12 bases stayed unmatched. Regarding the study as a whole: The five TRBV segments detected at higher frequency in patients than in controls included TRBV5-6, TRBV5-1 and TRBV20-1.

Tagging with unique molecular identifiers was a feature of the TCR beta cDNA libraries. One entry per CDR3 protein, called by TCRdb with MiXCR from the PCR reads. The sample has 600,000 to 750,000 distinct CDR3 sequences, 55% to 70% seen once. J is TRBJ2-1 and V is TRBV19; TRBD1 agrees at 11 bases. This clonotype originated in a girl aged 2-10 years with multiple sclerosis. The sequenced sample consisted of blood. The CDR3 loop reads CASSRPGQGVSVQFF. Here the CDR3 DNA reads TGTGCCAGTAGTAGACCGGGACAGGGGGTATCAGTACAGTTCTTC.